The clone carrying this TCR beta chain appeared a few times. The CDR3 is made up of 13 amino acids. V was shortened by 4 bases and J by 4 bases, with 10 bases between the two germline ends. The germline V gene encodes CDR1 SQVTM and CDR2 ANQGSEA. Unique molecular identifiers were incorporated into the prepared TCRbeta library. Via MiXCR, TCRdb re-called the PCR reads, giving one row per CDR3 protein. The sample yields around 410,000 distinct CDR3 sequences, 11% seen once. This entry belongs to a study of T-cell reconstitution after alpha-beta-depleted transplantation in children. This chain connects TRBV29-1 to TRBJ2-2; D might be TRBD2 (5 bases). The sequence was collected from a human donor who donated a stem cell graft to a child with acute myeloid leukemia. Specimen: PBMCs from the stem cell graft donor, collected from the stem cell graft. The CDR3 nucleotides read TGCAGCGTTGGAGGGCGCGGCACCGGGGAGCTGTTTTTT. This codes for CSVGGRGTGELFF.